A selection of T cell receptor beta chains follows, all from one sample in a study of OX40 agonist ivuxolimab in advanced cancers. Sequencing was performed with immunoSEQ multiplex PCR; in TCRdb, only in-frame clones are kept and a portion is missing. The profile shows over 60,000 clones, 80% to 90% of them singletons. The sample in question was CD4+ or CD8+ T cells sorted from blood, obtained in a trial of the OX40 agonist ivuxolimab. These receptors were collected from an adult with an advanced solid tumor such as melanoma, head and neck, liver or kidney cancer. Each CDR3 is given with its conserved first and last residue. The D gene is left open where the match is weak. Size tells how often a clone was seen (once, few, many) or the class of an expanded clone, and some rows leave it out.

CDR3nt: TGTGCCAGCAGCTCGCCATGGGACAGGGCTTCCTACGAGCAGTACTTC; CDR3aa: CASSSPWDRASYEQYF; d_gene: TRBD1; j_gene: TRBJ2-7; v_gene: TRBV11-3; abundance: NA
CDR3nt: TGTGCCAGCAGCTTATTCCACTCTAGGGACAGGTTAATCCAAGAGACCCAGTACTTC; CDR3aa: CASSLFHSRDRLIQETQYF; d_gene: TRBD1; j_gene: TRBJ2-5; v_gene: TRBV11-2; abundance: NA
CDR3nt: TGTGCCAGCAGCCAAGAGGCAGGGGATGGCTATGGCTACACCTTC; CDR3aa: CASSQEAGDGYGYTF; d_gene: NA; j_gene: TRBJ1-2; v_gene: TRBV4-2; abundance: NA
CDR3nt: TGTGCCAGCAGAGTGGACAGGGGTAGCAATCAGCCCCAGCATTTT; CDR3aa: CASRVDRGSNQPQHF; d_gene: TRBD1; j_gene: TRBJ1-5; v_gene: TRBV2; abundance: few
CDR3nt: TGCGCCAGCAGCTTGGTTTTGGGGGGCCCAACTGAAGCTTTCTTT; CDR3aa: CASSLVLGGPTEAFF; d_gene: NA; j_gene: TRBJ1-1; v_gene: TRBV5-1; abundance: NA
CDR3nt: TGTGCCAGCAGCGGGCCTCCGGAGGACAGGGCTAATCAGCCCCAGCATTTT; CDR3aa: CASSGPPEDRANQPQHF; d_gene: TRBD1; j_gene: TRBJ1-5; v_gene: TRBV7-9; abundance: NA
CDR3nt: TGTGCCAGCAGCTCCCGACAGGGTTCGGGATACAATGAGCAGTTCTTC; CDR3aa: CASSSRQGSGYNEQFF; d_gene: TRBD1; j_gene: TRBJ2-1; v_gene: TRBV7-3; abundance: NA
CDR3nt: TGTGCTAGCAGCGAGGGACAGGCCTTCTCTGGAAACACCATATATTTT; CDR3aa: CASSEGQAFSGNTIYF; d_gene: TRBD1; j_gene: TRBJ1-3; v_gene: TRBV7-7; abundance: NA
CDR3nt: TGTGCCAGCAGCTTAGTACGGAGCTCCTACAATGAGCAGTTCTTC; CDR3aa: CASSLVRSSYNEQFF; d_gene: NA; j_gene: TRBJ2-1; v_gene: TRBV7-3; abundance: NA
CDR3nt: TGCAGCGTTGCGCTAGCGGGGGTTTCAGGGGAGCAGTTCTTC; CDR3aa: CSVALAGVSGEQFF; d_gene: TRBD2; j_gene: TRBJ2-1; v_gene: TRBV29-1; abundance: NA
CDR3nt: TGTGCTAGTGGTTTGGGGGGGACGGGCGCTGAAGCTTTCTTT; CDR3aa: CASGLGGTGAEAFF; d_gene: NA; j_gene: TRBJ1-1; v_gene: TRBV12-5; abundance: NA
CDR3nt: TGTGCCTGGAGTAGCGGTTCCTACGAGCAGTACTTC; CDR3aa: CAWSSGSYEQYF; d_gene: NA; j_gene: TRBJ2-7; v_gene: TRBV30; abundance: NA
CDR3nt: TGTGCCAGTGGGGGAACTGGGCGAGAGACCCAGTACTTC; CDR3aa: CASGGTGRETQYF; d_gene: NA; j_gene: TRBJ2-5; v_gene: TRBV28; abundance: NA
CDR3nt: TGTGCCTGGAGTGTCCTAGGGGAAGAGACCCAGTACTTC; CDR3aa: CAWSVLGEETQYF; d_gene: NA; j_gene: TRBJ2-5; v_gene: TRBV30; abundance: NA
CDR3nt: TGTGCCAGCAGTGCCCTCGGGACAGTCACCGGGGAGCTGTTTTTT; CDR3aa: CASSALGTVTGELFF; d_gene: TRBD1; j_gene: TRBJ2-2; v_gene: TRBV27; abundance: NA